A single sample gave rise to the 5 T cell receptor beta chains below, sequenced in a study of blood T cell repertoires in COVID-19. Measured with immunoSEQ multiplex PCR; TCRdb has only the in-frame clones, and not every one. The top ten clones hold over 0.95% of a sample with 300,000 to 450,000 clones, roughly 77% of them seen once. Sequenced sample: peripheral blood. The source of these receptors is a human donor with acute or convalescent COVID-19. The donor label of this sample is uncertain.

The chain joins TRBV9 to TRBJ2-5; TRBD2 might be the D (5 bases). This CDR3 contains 15 residues. Looked up from germline, CDR1 is SGDLS and CDR2 is YYNGEE. Trimming cost V 5 bases and J 5 bases, with 19 bases left between them. In DNA, the CDR3 is TGTGCCAGCAGTTTTACTAGTCAATTCGTGGAGACCCAGTACTTC. Its translation is CASSFTSQFVETQYF.

V usage is TRBV2 and J usage is TRBJ2-1; 8 bases agree with TRBD1. This CDR3 has 14 amino acids. J was trimmed by 8 bases and V by 6 bases; bases with no gene match: 9. Germline-derived CDR1 and CDR2 are SNHLY and FYNNEI. CDR3 sequence (DNA): TGTGCCAGCAGCAGACAGGGGATGGCCGATGAGCAGTTCTTC. This gives the protein CASSRQGMADEQFF.

This clone was detected only a few times. The rearrangement joins TRBV24-1 to TRBJ2-1; 9 bases map to TRBD1. The CDR3 loop spans 11 amino acids. The germline V gene has CDR1 KGHDR and CDR2 SFDVKD. The junction had 2 bases not matched to a gene; V was cut back by 11 bases and J by 7 bases. CDR3 DNA sequence: TGTGCCATACAGGGGGCGAATGAGCAGTTCTTC. Encoded protein: CAIQGANEQFF.

The chain is built from TRBV5-1 and TRBJ2-3; the D gene is possibly TRBD2 (6 bases). CDR3 length equals 17 residues. In germline, CDR1 is SGHRS, CDR2 YFSETQ. Trimming removed 4 bases from V and 4 bases from J, with 22 bases in between. The CDR3 reads CASSLQPGLTGPDTQYF. CDR3 DNA: TGCGCCAGCAGCCTACAACCGGGACTCACGGGACCAGATACGCAGTATTTT.

Here the CDR3 DNA reads TGTGCCAGTAGTATCGCCCTGGGACTGATGGCCTCGACCCAGTACTTC. This sequence encodes CASSIALGLMASTQYF. This rearrangement joins TRBV19 to TRBJ2-5, with D possibly TRBD2 on 6 matching bases. Trimming removed 3 bases at V and 7 bases at J, with 21 bases between. The CDR3 has 16 amino acids. Germline values: CDR1 LNHDA, CDR2 SQIVND (reference sequence). Together with reference TRBV19 and TRBJ2-5, the CDR3 gives the full variable domain: DGGITQSPKYLFRKEGQNVTLSCEQNLNHDAMYWYRQDPGQGLRLIYYSQIVNDFQKGDIAEGYSVSREKKESFPLTVTSAQKNPTAFYLCASSIALGLMASTQYFGPGTRLLVL.